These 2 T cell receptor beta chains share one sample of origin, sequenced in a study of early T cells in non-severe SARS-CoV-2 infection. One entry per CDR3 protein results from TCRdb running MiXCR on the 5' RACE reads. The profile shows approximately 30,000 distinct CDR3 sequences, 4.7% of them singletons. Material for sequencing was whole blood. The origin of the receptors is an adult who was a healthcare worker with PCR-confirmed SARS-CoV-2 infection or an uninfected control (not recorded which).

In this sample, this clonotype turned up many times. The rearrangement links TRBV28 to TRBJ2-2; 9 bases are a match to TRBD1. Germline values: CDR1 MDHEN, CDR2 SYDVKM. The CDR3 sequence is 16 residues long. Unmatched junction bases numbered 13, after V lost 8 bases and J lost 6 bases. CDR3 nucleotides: TGTGCCAGCCTAGAAGCCGGGACAGGGTCCCCCGGGGAGCTGTTTTTT. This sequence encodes CASLEAGTGSPGELFF.

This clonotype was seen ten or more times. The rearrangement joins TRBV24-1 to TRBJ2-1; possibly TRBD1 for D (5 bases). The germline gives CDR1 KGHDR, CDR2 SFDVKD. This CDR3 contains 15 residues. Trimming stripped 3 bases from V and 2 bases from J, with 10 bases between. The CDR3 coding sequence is TGTGCCACCAGTGATCCCGACAGTACCTACAATGAGCAGTTCTTC. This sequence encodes CATSDPDSTYNEQFF.